The entry below gives a single T cell receptor beta chain sequence along with its context. This specimen belongs to a study of blood T cell repertoires in COVID-19. Per the authors' pipeline: Researchers report that nucleated cell counts were estimated from reference gene primer amplification. Sequencing was performed with immunoSEQ multiplex PCR; in TCRdb, only in-frame clones are kept and a portion is missing. The DNA gave D and trimming, while V, J and clone size come from that table. The data hold about 140,000 clones, with approximately 79% observed a single time. The CDR3 contains 16 residues. Germline-derived CDR1 and CDR2 are SGDLS and YYNGEE. V was cut by 4 bases and J by 4 bases, with 20 bases left in between.

The V gene is TRBV9, the J gene TRBJ1-2, with D perhaps TRBD1 (6 bases). The source material was PBMCs or T cells enriched from blood (not recorded which). The source is a woman aged 45-60 years who had recovered from COVID-19. The CDR3 reads CASSSRQGGGFYGYTF. The CDR3, as DNA: TGTGCCAGCAGCTCTAGACAAGGGGGGGGATTCTATGGCTACACCTTC.